The subject of this entry is one TCR beta chain. These data belong to a study of Ad26.COV2.S vaccination and SARS-CoV-2 variants. Generated by immunoSEQ multiplex PCR, the TCRdb table keeps only in-frame clones and is missing some. Among about 460,000 clones listed, about 88% were seen once. Germline trimming cut 1 base from V and 1 base from J; bases unmatched to any gene: 7. This CDR3 is built from 17 residues. The germline gives CDR1 SGHRS, CDR2 YFSETQ. Treatment of the sample: some 19 received Ad26.COV2.S at low or high dose, single or two shots; about five received placebo; per-sample allocation not given. Repertoires come from day 63 after the first vaccine or placebo injection.

Sequenced material: peripheral blood, taken in a trial of Ad26.COV2.S vaccine versus placebo. The source of this sequence is a person aged 18 to 59 who received the Ad26.COV2.S COVID-19 vaccine or a placebo. This chain uses TRBV5-1 with TRBJ2-3; 9 bases agree with TRBD2. The CDR3 loop reads CASSLSRASGGTDTQYF. The CDR3 DNA reads as TGCGCCAGCAGCTTGAGTCGGGCTAGCGGGGGCACAGATACGCAGTATTTT.